This T cell receptor (beta chain) was identified during a study of T cells in Graves' hyperthyroidism and ophthalmopathy. Graves' hyperthyroidism is called stable when ophthalmopathy does not progress within 18 months. Thyroid ultrasound, orbital computed tomography, clinical symptoms, and serum thyroxine and TRAb underpinned diagnoses. CDR3 length equals 12 residues. Germline CDR1 reads SGDLS; CDR2 reads YYNGEE. The ends were cut back, 0 bases at V and 10 bases at J, with 8 bases in the middle. This clonotype was seen a few times. Amplification targeted TCR beta CDR3 regions from RNA transcripts. First-round RT-PCR with HTBI primers amplified the TCR CDR3 region. TCRdb recomputed calls from the multiplex PCR reads with MiXCR, one row per CDR3 protein. The data contain some 720,000 distinct CDR3 sequences, around 15% of them singletons.

This chain joins TRBV9 and TRBJ2-1; the D call may be TRBD1 or TRBD2 (5 bases each). The sample was blood. This TCR was recovered from a man between 18 and 35 years old with Graves' hyperthyroidism. The CDR3 reads CASSVGEGEQFF. The DNA of the CDR3 is TGTGCCAGCAGCGTAGGTGAGGGGGAGCAGTTCTTC.